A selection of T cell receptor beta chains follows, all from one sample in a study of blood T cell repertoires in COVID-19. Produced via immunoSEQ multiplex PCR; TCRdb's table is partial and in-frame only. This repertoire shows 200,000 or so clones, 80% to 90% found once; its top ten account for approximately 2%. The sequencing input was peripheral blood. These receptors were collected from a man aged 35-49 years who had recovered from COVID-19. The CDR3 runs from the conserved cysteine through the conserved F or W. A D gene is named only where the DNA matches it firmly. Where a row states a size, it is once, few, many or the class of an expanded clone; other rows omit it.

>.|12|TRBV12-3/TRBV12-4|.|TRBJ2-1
CASSGGRNEQFF
TGTGCCAGCAGTGGGGGCAGAAATGAGCAGTTCTTC
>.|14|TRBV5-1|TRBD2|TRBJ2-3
CASSSGGTTDTQYF
TGCGCCAGCAGCTCGGGAGGCACCACAGATACGCAGTATTTT
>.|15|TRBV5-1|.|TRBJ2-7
CASSPRPGHPYEQYF
TGCGCCAGCAGCCCGCGACCGGGACACCCATACGAGCAGTACTTC
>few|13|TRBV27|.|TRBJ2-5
CASSLWQQETQYF
TGTGCCAGCAGTTTATGGCAGCAAGAGACCCAGTACTTC
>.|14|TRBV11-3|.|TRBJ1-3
CASRGGFSGNTIYF
TGTGCCAGCCGCGGGGGGTTCTCTGGAAACACCATATATTTT
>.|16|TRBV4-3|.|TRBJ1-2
CASSQERAGVFYGYTF
TGCGCCAGCAGCCAAGAACGGGCAGGGGTTTTCTATGGCTACACCTTC
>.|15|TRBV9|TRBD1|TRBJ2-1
CASSVGSGGDGEQFF
TGTGCCAGCAGCGTAGGGTCAGGGGGAGATGGTGAGCAGTTCTTC
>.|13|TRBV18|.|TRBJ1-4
CASSPSHNEKLFF
TGTGCCAGCTCACCATCCCATAATGAAAAACTGTTTTTT
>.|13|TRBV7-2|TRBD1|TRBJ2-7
CASSVRQGGGQYF
TGTGCCAGCAGCGTAAGACAGGGTGGAGGGCAGTACTTC
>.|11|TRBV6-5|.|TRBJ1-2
CASSYQGGYTF
TGTGCCAGCAGTTACCAGGGTGGCTACACCTTC
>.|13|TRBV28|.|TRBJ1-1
CASSLPHSPEAFF
TGTGCCAGCAGTTTGCCCCACAGCCCTGAAGCTTTCTTT
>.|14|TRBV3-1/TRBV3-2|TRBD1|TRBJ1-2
CASSPGTGGYGYTF
TGTGCCAGCAGCCCCGGGACAGGGGGCTATGGCTACACCTTC
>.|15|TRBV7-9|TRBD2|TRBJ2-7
CASSYLAGVLDEQYF
TGTGCCAGCAGCTACCTAGCGGGAGTCCTGGACGAGCAGTACTTC
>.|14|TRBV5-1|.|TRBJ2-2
CASSSSGYTGELFF
TGCGCCAGCAGTTCGTCAGGGTATACCGGGGAGCTGTTTTTT
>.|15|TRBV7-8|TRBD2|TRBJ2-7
CASSLGTSGGHEQYF
TGTGCCAGCAGCTTAGGGACTAGCGGGGGCCACGAGCAGTACTTC
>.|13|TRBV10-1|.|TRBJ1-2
CASSGHPGYGYTF
TGCGCCAGCAGTGGCCACCCCGGTTATGGCTACACCTTC
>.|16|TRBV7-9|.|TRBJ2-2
CASSSSDGANTGELFF
TGTGCCAGCAGCTCCTCCGATGGGGCTAACACCGGGGAGCTGTTTTTT
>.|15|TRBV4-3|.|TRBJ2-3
CASSQDIGAQDTQYF
TGCGCCAGCAGCCAAGATATTGGGGCCCAAGATACGCAGTATTTT
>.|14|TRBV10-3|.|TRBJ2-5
CAISDLSVKETQYF
TGTGCCATCAGTGACCTGTCCGTTAAAGAGACCCAGTACTTC
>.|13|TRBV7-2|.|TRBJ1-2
CASSPRTEGGYTF
TGTGCCAGCAGCCCCCGGACGGAGGGGGGCTACACCTTC
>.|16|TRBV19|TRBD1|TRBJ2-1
CASSSKTRGLINEQFF
TGTGCCAGTAGTTCCAAAACCAGGGGGCTGATCAATGAGCAGTTCTTC
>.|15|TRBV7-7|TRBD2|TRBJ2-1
CASSPGTSGHNEQFF
TGTGCCAGCAGCCCCGGGACTAGCGGGCACAATGAGCAGTTCTTC
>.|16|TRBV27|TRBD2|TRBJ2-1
CASALIGRGESNEQFF
TGTGCCAGCGCCTTAATTGGGAGGGGCGAAAGCAATGAGCAGTTCTTC
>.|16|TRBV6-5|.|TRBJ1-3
CASSYSRGFSGNTIYF
TGTGCCAGCAGTTACTCGCGGGGTTTCTCTGGAAACACCATATATTTT
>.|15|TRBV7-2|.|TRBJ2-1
CASSLGPSSYNEQFF
TGTGCCAGCAGCTTAGGTCCCAGCTCCTACAATGAGCAGTTCTTC
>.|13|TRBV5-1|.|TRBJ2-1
CASSFNGYNEQFF
TGCGCCAGCAGCTTTAACGGCTACAATGAGCAGTTCTTC
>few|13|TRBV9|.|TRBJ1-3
CASGRDSGNTIYF
TGTGCCAGCGGTCGGGACTCTGGAAACACCATATATTTT
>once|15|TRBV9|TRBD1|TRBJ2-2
CASRGQGGNTGELFF
TGTGCCAGCAGGGGACAGGGGGGTAACACCGGGGAGCTGTTTTTT
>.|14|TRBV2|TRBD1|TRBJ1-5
CASSEDRGDQPQHF
TGTGCCAGCAGCGAAGACAGGGGGGATCAGCCCCAGCATTTT
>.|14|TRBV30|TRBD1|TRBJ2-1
CAWGTGGSYNEQFF
TGTGCCTGGGGGACAGGGGGCTCCTACAATGAGCAGTTCTTC
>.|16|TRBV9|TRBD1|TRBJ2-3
CASSVVGGFITDTQYF
TGTGCCAGCAGCGTAGTAGGGGGCTTTATCACAGATACGCAGTATTTT
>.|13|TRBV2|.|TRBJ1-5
CASSDGGAVPQHF
TGTGCCAGCAGTGACGGGGGGGCTGTGCCCCAGCATTTT
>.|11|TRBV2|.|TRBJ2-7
CVNRDPYEQYF
TGCGTAAACAGGGACCCCTACGAGCAGTACTTC
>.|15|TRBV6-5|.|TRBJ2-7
CASSYSSGEFYEQYF
TGTGCCAGCAGTTACTCATCAGGGGAGTTCTACGAGCAGTACTTC
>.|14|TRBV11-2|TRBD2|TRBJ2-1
CASSLVRGVNEQFF
TGTGCCAGCAGCTTAGTACGGGGGGTCAATGAGCAGTTCTTC
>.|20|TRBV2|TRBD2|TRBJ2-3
CASKLRWRGIGTASTDTQYF
TGTGCCAGCAAGCTGAGGTGGCGGGGGATCGGGACGGCTAGCACAGATACGCAGTATTTT